This T cell receptor beta chain was sequenced during a study of T cells in localized non-small cell lung cancer. Regarding this clone: What it binds is not known.

Germline V gives CDR1 SGHTA, CDR2 FQGNSA. This CDR3 is 15 amino acids long. After removal of 5 bases from V and 2 bases from J, the junction contained 3 bases not matched to a gene. The repertoire was sequenced with immunoSEQ multiplex PCR; TCRdb's copy has only in-frame clones and lacks some. The repertoire holds about 36,000 clones, with 87% as singletons. Study-level results: Of the tissues analyzed, uninvolved adjacent lung showed maximal T cell clonality, greater than tumor.

The sample consisted of peripheral blood, taken before any cancer treatment. The genes are TRBV7-2 and TRBJ2-7; the match to TRBD2 covers 13 bases. The origin of this receptor is a woman aged 35 to 75 with stage I lung adenocarcinoma. CDR3 nucleotide sequence: TGTGCCAGCAGCCACGGACTAGCGGGGGCCTACGAGCAGTACTTC. Translating gives CASSHGLAGAYEQYF.